A single sample gave rise to the 32 T cell receptor beta chains below, sequenced in a study of identical twins. A single record per CDR3 protein comes from TCRdb applying MiXCR to the 5' RACE reads. The sample shows some 660,000 distinct CDR3 sequences, under 9% of them seen only once. These data also formed part of another study, on yellow fever vaccine responses in identical twins.

The sequenced sample consisted of PBMCs. These TCRs come from a woman between 18 and 29 years old in good health.

This clonotype showed up just a few times. The J gene is TRBJ2-1, the V gene TRBV5-8; D gene unclear. Germline CDR1 is SGHTS and CDR2 is YDEGEE. Trimming cost V 3 bases and J 1 base, with 11 bases left between them. The CDR3 covers 15 residues. The CDR3 loop is CASSSGSISYNEQFF. In DNA, the CDR3 is TGTGCCAGCAGCTCCGGGTCTATTTCCTACAATGAGCAGTTCTTC.

CDR3 sequence: CASSGQDEKLFF. Here the CDR3 DNA reads TGTGCCAGCAGCGGACAAGATGAAAAACTGTTTTTT. This chain uses TRBV2 with TRBJ1-4; D might be TRBD1 (5 bases). The CDR3 is 12 residues long. Germline V gives CDR1 SNHLY, CDR2 FYNNEI. Between the trimmed V and J ends, which lost 6 bases and 6 bases, there was a span of 8 bases.

This clonotype was seen repeatedly, ten times or more. The genes are TRBV12-3 or TRBV12-4 and TRBJ1-4; 7 nucleotides line up with TRBD1. This CDR3 spans 15 amino acids. The V gene end was trimmed by 6 bases and the J gene end by 4 bases; junction bases not matched to a gene: 8. Here the CDR3 DNA reads TGTGCCAGCAGGAGACGGGACAGTTTTAATGAAAAACTGTTTTTT. It yields the protein CASRRRDSFNEKLFF.

This clonotype was found a few times. This chain links TRBV6-2 or TRBV6-3 with TRBJ2-5, with D maybe TRBD1 (6 bases). The germline V and J ends were trimmed by 6 bases and 2 bases, with 19 bases remaining between them. Germline values: CDR1 MNHEY, CDR2 SVGEGT. The CDR3 sequence is 16 residues long. The CDR3 bases are TGTGCCAGCAGCCCTCGGGGACACCCGGCGCAAGAGACCCAGTACTTC. Translated, it gives CASSPRGHPAQETQYF.

This clonotype turned up a few times. The chain combines TRBV4-3 with TRBJ2-7; a weak D match, TRBD1 (6 bases). Trimming took 0 bases from V and 6 from J, leaving 15 bases between them. This CDR3 is built from 15 residues. From germline, CDR1 is LGHNA and CDR2 YSLEER. The CDR3 protein is CASSQDSGQSGEQYF. CDR3 DNA sequence: TGCGCCAGCAGCCAAGACTCGGGACAATCTGGCGAGCAGTACTTC.

This clonotype was seen many times. The chain joins TRBV14 to TRBJ2-5; TRBD2 agrees at 12 bases. The CDR3 has 15 residues. Germline lookup yields CDR1 SGHDN and CDR2 FVKESK. V shed 4 bases and J 3 bases; nucleotides not matched to a gene: 3. Here the CDR3 reads CASSRRLAGEETQYF. CDR3 bases: TGTGCCAGCAGCCGACGACTAGCGGGAGAAGAGACCCAGTACTTC.

This clonotype was detected only a few times. The chain joins TRBV20-1 to TRBJ1-1; D is unresolved. CDR1 is DFQATT and CDR2 is SNEGSKA in the germline V gene (reference sequence). The ends were cut back, 3 bases at V and 6 bases at J, with 20 bases in the middle. The CDR3 runs to 15 residues. The CDR3 region has the DNA TGCAGTGCTAGTCCGGGTCGAGGGTCCAACGCTGAAGCTTTCTTT. Translation: CSASPGRGSNAEAFF.

V and J are TRBV29-1 and TRBJ2-5, with D perhaps matching TRBD2 (6 bases). The CDR3 spans 15 residues. Trimming cost V 4 bases and J 2 bases, with 17 bases left between them. Germline assignment: CDR1 SQVTM and CDR2 ANQGSEA. CDR3 coding DNA: TGCAGCGTTGGCGGGGCAGGCCTCCCTCAAGAGACCCAGTACTTC. The encoded protein is CSVGGAGLPQETQYF.

This clonotype was seen more than once but under ten times. The chain couples TRBV6-1 to TRBJ2-3; maybe TRBD2 (5 bases). Germline V gene data show CDR1 as MNHNS and CDR2 as SASEGT. The length of the CDR3 is 14 residues. Deletions cut 6 bases from V and 4 bases from J, with 14 bases between. CDR3: CASRSSDGADTQYF. In DNA form, the CDR3 reads TGTGCCAGCAGATCAAGCGACGGGGCAGATACGCAGTATTTT.

Only a few counts were recorded for this clonotype. The chain couples TRBV4-3 to TRBJ2-5, with TRBD2 matching 10 bases. The CDR3 runs to 16 residues. J lost 4 bases, V lost 0 bases, and 5 bases had no gene match. The germline V gene has CDR1 LGHNA and CDR2 YSLEER. CDR3: CASSQDHLAGVETQYF. The CDR3 coding sequence is TGCGCCAGCAGCCAAGATCACCTAGCGGGAGTAGAGACCCAGTACTTC.

This clonotype was detected a few times. The chain joins TRBV7-9 to TRBJ2-7; 7 bases fit TRBD1. Trimming at V came to 5 bases and at J to 6 bases, leaving 13 bases not matched to a gene. The germline V gene has CDR1 SEHNR and CDR2 FQNEAQ (reference sequence). CDR3 length: 15 amino acids. The CDR3 sequence: CASSETTGLVVEQYF. The CDR3 DNA is TGTGCCAGCAGCGAAACGACAGGGTTAGTGGTCGAGCAGTACTTC.

This chain uses TRBV2 with TRBJ2-7, with 12 bases that match TRBD2. With 4 bases clipped from V and 6 bases from J, the junction kept 7 bases outside the gene matches. Germline V gene sequence: CDR1 SNHLY, CDR2 FYNNEI. CDR3 length: 15 amino acids. The CDR3 nucleotides are TGTGCCAGCAGTGTTCGACTAGCGGGAGACGCCGAGCAGTACTTC. Translation gives CASSVRLAGDAEQYF.

The chain employs TRBV7-3 and TRBJ2-3; the match to TRBD1 covers 7 bases. J lost 1 base, V lost 2 bases, and 6 bases had no gene match. CDR1 and CDR2 from the germline V gene are SGHTA and FQGTGA. This CDR3 comprises 16 residues. The CDR3 spells CASSLWLGTGTDTQYF. In DNA, the CDR3 is TGTGCCAGCAGCTTATGGTTGGGGACAGGCACAGATACGCAGTATTTT.

This clonotype turned up a few times. The chain joins TRBV25-1 to TRBJ2-1; TRBD2 matches at 7 bases. Unmatched junction bases numbered 21, after V lost 3 bases and J lost 7 bases. Germline lookup yields CDR1 MGHDK and CDR2 SYGVNS. The CDR3 is 19 residues long. CDR3 protein: CASSDGGLLLARGGNEQFF. The DNA for the CDR3 is TGTGCCAGCAGTGACGGTGGTCTACTCCTAGCGCGGGGAGGGAATGAGCAGTTCTTC. The complete variable domain, with remaining parts taken from reference TRBV25-1 and TRBJ2-1, reads EADIYQTPRYLVIGTGKKITLECSQTMGHDKMYWYQQDPGMELHLIHYSYGVNSTEKGDLSSESTVSRIRTEHFPLTLESARPSHTSQYLCASSDGGLLLARGGNEQFFGPGTRLTVL.

This chain links TRBV11-2 with TRBJ2-2; tentative D call: TRBD2 (5 bases). The CDR3 has 15 residues. CDR1 is SGHAT, CDR2 FQNNGV, per germline. The V and J ends lost 6 bases and 6 bases respectively, with 17 bases between them. The CDR3 DNA follows: TGTGCCAGCAGACTAGAGATTAACGTCGCCGGGGAGCTGTTTTTT. Translation: CASRLEINVAGELFF.

This clonotype was recorded a few times. This chain connects TRBV6-5 to TRBJ2-5; D unresolved. Germline CDR1 reads MNHEY; CDR2 reads SVGAGI. Between the trimmed V and J ends, which lost 2 bases and 5 bases, there was a span of 15 bases. This CDR3 region has 15 residues. CDR3: CASSYTGGPGETQYF. DNA for the CDR3: TGTGCCAGCAGTTACACGGGCGGTCCTGGGGAGACCCAGTACTTC.

This clonotype turned up a few times. The V and J genes are TRBV5-1 and TRBJ1-6; D is perhaps TRBD1 (6 bases). The CDR3 totals 13 residues. Germline CDR1 reads SGHRS; CDR2 reads YFSETQ. V lost 7 bases to trimming and J lost 7 bases, with 12 bases between them. CDR3 sequence reads: CASSDSPNSPLHF. The CDR3 DNA sequence: TGCGCCAGCTCGGACAGCCCCAATTCACCCCTCCACTTT.

This clonotype was counted a few times. The rearrangement joins TRBV24-1 to TRBJ2-3; 9 nucleotides align to TRBD1. With 3 bases clipped from V and 5 bases from J, the junction kept 14 bases outside the gene matches. This CDR3 spans 18 amino acids. The germline V gene encodes CDR1 KGHDR and CDR2 SFDVKD. Written as DNA, the CDR3 is TGTGCCACCAGTGATCCTCGCTCCGGGACAGGGTTTGGAGATACGCAGTATTTT. This translates into CATSDPRSGTGFGDTQYF.

The chain couples TRBV6-1 to TRBJ2-7; 11 bases are a match to TRBD2. After removal of 6 bases from V and 0 bases from J, the junction contained 4 bases not matched to a gene. The CDR3 is 15 residues long. Germline lookup yields CDR1 MNHNS and CDR2 SASEGT. The CDR3 region has the DNA TGTGCCAGCAGCCACACTAGCGGGAGCTCCTACGAGCAGTACTTC. Translation gives CASSHTSGSSYEQYF.

The genes are TRBV25-1 and TRBJ2-1; weak D call: TRBD1 (5 bases). CDR1 is MGHDK and CDR2 is SYGVNS in the germline V gene. The V and J ends lost 1 base and 12 bases respectively, with 13 bases between them. This CDR3 contains 13 residues. CDR3 DNA sequence: TGTGCCAGCAGTGAATTTCAGGGCGAAGGGCAGTTCTTC. Its protein product is CASSEFQGEGQFF.

This clonotype was found a few times. The rearrangement links TRBV3-1 to TRBJ1-2, with D possibly matching TRBD1 (5 bases). There are 16 residues in the CDR3. Looked up from germline, CDR1 is LGHDT and CDR2 is YNNKEL (reference sequence). Between the trimmed V and J ends, which lost 5 bases and 2 bases, there was a span of 18 bases. CDR3 DNA sequence: TGTGCCAGCAGCACAAGATCCGGGACGCTGAACTATGGCTACACCTTC. Encoded protein: CASSTRSGTLNYGYTF.

CDR3 nucleotide sequence: TGTGCCAGCAGTTTAGTTAGGGGACAGCCAGGGATGGAGACCCAGTACTTC. The encoded protein is CASSLVRGQPGMETQYF. V usage is TRBV12-3 or TRBV12-4 and J usage is TRBJ2-5; 7 bases line up with TRBD1. V gave up 1 base and J gave up 5 bases; unmatched junction bases: 13. This CDR3 region has 17 residues.

CDR3 in amino acids: CASSPSRLAGVVTGELFF. In DNA form, the CDR3 reads TGTGCCAGCAGCCCCTCACGACTAGCGGGAGTCGTGACCGGGGAGCTGTTTTTT. The J gene is TRBJ2-2, the V gene TRBV6-2 or TRBV6-3, with 12 bases identical to TRBD2. The J segment lost 5 bases and the V segment lost 6 bases, leaving 13 bases of the junction unmatched. Germline CDR1 and CDR2: MNHEY and SVGEGT. CDR3 length: 18 amino acids.

The rearrangement uses TRBV10-3 and TRBJ2-1; D uncertain. The V gene's germline CDR1 is ENHRY and CDR2 SYGVKD. This CDR3 region has 18 residues. CDR3 sequence (DNA): TGTACAATTAGCATACTATTTGAGGCCGAGAGCTCCTACAATGAGCAGTTCTTC. It translates to CTISILFEAESSYNEQFF.

This clonotype appeared many times. V and J are TRBV12-3 or TRBV12-4 and TRBJ2-1, with 10 bases fitting TRBD2. V shed 6 bases and J 4 bases; nucleotides not matched to a gene: 3. The CDR3 totals 14 residues. In DNA form, the CDR3 reads TGTGCCAGCAGATGGACTAGCGGATACAATGAGCAGTTCTTC. It yields the protein CASRWTSGYNEQFF.

CDR3 coding DNA: TGCAGTGCTAGAGATCTCACGGGTAACTCCTACGAGCAGTACTTC. Protein sequence: CSARDLTGNSYEQYF. The chain couples TRBV20-1 to TRBJ2-7; no clear D gene. Germline lookup yields CDR1 DFQATT and CDR2 SNEGSKA (reference sequence). The CDR3 totals 15 residues. V was trimmed by 0 bases and J by 0 bases, leaving 12 bases between them.

CDR3 in amino acids: CASTRGSGGNEQFF. CDR3 coding DNA: TGTGCCAGTACCCGCGGAAGCGGCGGTAATGAGCAGTTCTTC. The chain is built from TRBV19 and TRBJ2-1; D may be TRBD2 (5 bases). This CDR3 is 14 amino acids long. Trimming stripped 7 bases from V and 7 bases from J, with 17 bases between. Germline loops: CDR1 LNHDA, CDR2 SQIVND (reference sequence).

The chain links TRBV28 to TRBJ2-7, with TRBD1 matching over 8 bases. This CDR3 spans 14 amino acids. Trimming cost V 5 bases and J 3 bases; bases outside gene matches: 6. Germline loops: CDR1 MDHEN, CDR2 SYDVKM. CDR3 nucleotide sequence: TGTGCCAGCAGTGGACCGGGACAGGACTACGAGCAGTACTTC. Translated, it gives CASSGPGQDYEQYF.

The rearrangement joins TRBV9 to TRBJ2-5, with D perhaps TRBD2 (7 bases). Germline V gives CDR1 SGDLS, CDR2 YYNGEE. V lost 4 bases, J lost 1 base, and 17 bases lay in between. The CDR3 is 16 amino acids. CDR3 bases: TGTGCCAGCAGCTCGAGGACGGGGGGCACCCAAGAGACCCAGTACTTC. It yields the protein CASSSRTGGTQETQYF.

The chain carries TRBV11-2 and TRBJ2-4, with 12 positions matching TRBD2. Germline lookup yields CDR1 SGHAT and CDR2 FQNNGV. The CDR3 totals 19 residues. Trimming at V came to 0 bases and at J to 1 base, leaving 7 bases not matched to a gene. DNA of the CDR3: TGTGCCAGCAGCTTAGAGCTAGCGGGGGGGAAGGCGGCCAAAAACATTCAGTACTTC. As protein: CASSLELAGGKAAKNIQYF.

This clonotype was detected only a few times. The chain combines TRBV20-1 with TRBJ2-7; D call uncertain. Germline lookup yields CDR1 DFQATT and CDR2 SNEGSKA (reference sequence). Trimming removed 0 bases from V and 3 bases from J, with 15 bases in between. The CDR3 is 15 amino acids. Here the CDR3 reads CSARDLVEGIYEQYF. CDR3 bases: TGCAGTGCTAGAGACCTGGTAGAAGGAATCTACGAGCAGTACTTC.

This clonotype turned up a few times. The chain combines TRBV6-2 or TRBV6-3 with TRBJ2-1; 9 nucleotides match TRBD1. V lost 6 bases, J lost 7 bases, and 10 bases stayed unmatched. CDR3 length: 15 amino acids. From germline, CDR1 is MNHEY and CDR2 SVGEGT. The DNA of the CDR3 is TGTGCCAGCAGCTGGACAGGGGTACCGGGGAATGAGCAGTTCTTC. As protein: CASSWTGVPGNEQFF.